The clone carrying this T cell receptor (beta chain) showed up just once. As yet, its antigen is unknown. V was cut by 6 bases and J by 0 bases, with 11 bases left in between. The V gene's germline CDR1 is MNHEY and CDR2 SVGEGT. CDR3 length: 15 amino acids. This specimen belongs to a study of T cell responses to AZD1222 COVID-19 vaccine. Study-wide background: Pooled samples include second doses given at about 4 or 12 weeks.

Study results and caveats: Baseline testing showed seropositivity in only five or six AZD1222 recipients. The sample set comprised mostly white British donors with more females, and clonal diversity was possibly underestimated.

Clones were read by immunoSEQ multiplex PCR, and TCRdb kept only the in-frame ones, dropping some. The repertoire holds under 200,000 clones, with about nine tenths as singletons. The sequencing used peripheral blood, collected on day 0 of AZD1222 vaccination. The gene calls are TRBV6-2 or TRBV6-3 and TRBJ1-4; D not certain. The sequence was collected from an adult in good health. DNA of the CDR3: TGTGCCAGCAGCGCGTTATCTCCAACTAATGAAAAACTGTTTTTT. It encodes CASSALSPTNEKLFF.